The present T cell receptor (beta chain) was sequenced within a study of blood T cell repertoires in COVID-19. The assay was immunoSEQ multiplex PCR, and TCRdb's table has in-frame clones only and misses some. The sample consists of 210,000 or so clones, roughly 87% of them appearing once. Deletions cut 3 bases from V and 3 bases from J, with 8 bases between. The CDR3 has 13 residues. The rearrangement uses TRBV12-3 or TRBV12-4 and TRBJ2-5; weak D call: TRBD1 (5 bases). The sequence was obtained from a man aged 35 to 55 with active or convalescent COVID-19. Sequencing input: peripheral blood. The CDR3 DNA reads TGTGCCAGCAGTTTTTTAGGGGAAGAGACCCAGTACTTC. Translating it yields CASSFLGEETQYF.